The sequence of this T cell receptor beta chain was determined in a study of T cells in Graves' hyperthyroidism and ophthalmopathy. General study points: Most thyroid clonotypes with frequency above 0.001 were detected in blood.

Researchers took RNA transcripts and amplified the TCR beta CDR3 regions from them. A set of HTBI primers served as the primers for a first-round RT-PCR of the TCR CDR3. One entry per CDR3 protein results from TCRdb running MiXCR on the multiplex PCR reads. The table records roughly 710,000 distinct CDR3 sequences, 30% to 40% of them present only once. This clonotype was seen ten or more times. Its specificity is not known. Stable Graves' hyperthyroidism meant no ophthalmopathy progression within 18 months. Patients were aged 18 to 65, had disease duration under 2 months, and had newly diagnosed hyperthyroidism. PBMCs stemmed from approximately 9.1 ml fresh peripheral blood. The CDR3 has 15 amino acids. The V gene's germline CDR1 is SGHTA and CDR2 FQGNSA. Between the trimmed V and J ends, which lost 3 bases and 0 bases, there was a span of 12 bases.

Sequenced sample: blood. The sequence was collected from a woman in her forties with Graves' hyperthyroidism. The chain joins TRBV7-2 to TRBJ2-7, with D maybe TRBD2 (6 bases). The CDR3 region has the DNA TGTGCCAGCAGCTTGGACGGGAGACGCTCCTACGAGCAGTACTTC. This translates into CASSLDGRRSYEQYF.